The rows below give T cell receptor beta chains drawn from one sample of a study of T cell responses to AZD1222 COVID-19 vaccine. The method was immunoSEQ multiplex PCR; TCRdb's version includes in-frame clones alone and lacks a portion of them. This sample has around 120,000 clones; around 90% occur once, and the top ten carry over 2%. This sample comprised peripheral blood, obtained 28 days after the second AZD1222 dose. These receptors were obtained from an adult who received the AZD1222 COVID-19 vaccine. The conserved cysteine and the conserved F or W are not part of the CDR3 here. Rows give clone size only sometimes, using once, few, many, or a class for an expanded clone.

TRBV28,NA,ASSSNSGRAHPEQF
TRBV7-9,NA,ASSLEGRKAF
TRBV7-8,NA,ASSPDPWAKTQY
TRBV7-2,NA,ASSREEGVSYGYT
TRBV6-5,NA,ASRREAYNSPLH
TRBV7-3,few,ASKQDRASYEQY
TRBV23-1,NA,ASVSSSQRNYYEQY
TRBV3-1/TRBV3-2,NA,ASSQLNSGTDTQY
TRBV28,NA,ASSLDRGSSPLH
TRBV3-1/TRBV3-2,NA,ASSLKDRGLLETQY
TRBV5-1,NA,ASSLVLSGKGYT
TRBV11-3,NA,ASSSRLAGSNEQF
TRBV5-6,NA,ASSRRAGNEQF
TRBV5-4,NA,ASSSIIGSESSGANVLT
TRBV27,NA,ASSSLGRGPNTGELF